These 12 T cell receptor beta chains were sequenced from one sample in a study of blood T cells in healthy people across ages (dated by TCRdb to 2015 to 2017). Library preparation used 5' RACE. These reads were obtained on an Illumina HiSeq 2500. A second PCR of roughly 6 to 11 cycles was performed with a sample-barcoded 5' primer and a J-beta primer mix. The raw public reads went through TCRdb reprocessing: fastp at Q25, MiXCR clone calling, in-frame beta chains kept. Identical CDR3 protein sequences are pooled into one entry, listed with their most common genes and DNA. The sample yields some 700,000 distinct CDR3 sequences; around 46% were counted once. The ten largest clones represent 20% to 25% of the sample. Material: blood. These receptors were collected from a woman aged 55-69 years in good health.

V is TRBV7-7 and J is TRBJ2-2, with D perhaps TRBD2 (5 bases). Germline CDR1 reads SSHAT; CDR2 reads FNYEAQ (reference sequence). Trimming left V 6 bases short and J 7 bases short, with 18 bases between. This CDR3 spans 15 amino acids. CDR3 residues: CASSPLETVGGELFF. CDR3 bases: TGTGCCAGCAGTCCACTAGAAACGGTGGGCGGGGAGCTGTTTTTT.

The gene calls are TRBV6-6 and TRBJ2-5; D perhaps matches TRBD2 (6 bases). The CDR3 has 14 residues. V lost 4 bases and J lost 4, with 13 bases in between. The germline gives CDR1 MNHNY, CDR2 SVGAGI (reference sequence). The CDR3 sequence is CASSLAGTTETQYF. In DNA form, the CDR3 reads TGTGCCAGCAGTTTGGCGGGAACAACAGAGACCCAGTACTTC.

This clonotype was seen at least ten times. CDR3: CSARPVRGYTF. The CDR3 nucleotides are TGCAGTGCTAGGCCTGTTCGTGGCTACACCTTC. V is TRBV20-1 and J is TRBJ1-2; no reliable D call. There are 11 residues in the CDR3. The V end was cut by 3 bases, the J end by 7 bases, with 9 bases between. The germline gives CDR1 DFQATT, CDR2 SNEGSKA (reference sequence).

The chain has TRBV7-9 and TRBJ2-2; D is uncertain. The CDR3 extends over 14 amino acids. CDR1 and CDR2 from the germline V gene are SEHNR and FQNEAQ (reference sequence). Trimming cost V 2 bases and J 4 bases, with 8 bases left between them. CDR3: CASSLTVFTGELFF. Here the CDR3 DNA reads TGTGCCAGCAGCTTAACCGTCTTCACCGGGGAGCTGTTTTTT.

This clonotype was seen a handful of times. The J gene is TRBJ2-3, the V gene TRBV2; 16 bases are a match to TRBD2. The CDR3 consists of 18 residues. Germline-derived CDR1 and CDR2 are SNHLY and FYNNEI. Germline trimming cut 8 bases from V and 4 bases from J; bases unmatched to any gene: 12. The DNA of the CDR3 is TGTGCCAGCTTGGGACTAGCGGGAGGGCAGGACGGGGCAGATACGCAGTATTTT. Its translation is CASLGLAGGQDGADTQYF.

This chain joins TRBV15 and TRBJ2-7; maybe TRBD1 (5 bases). The germline CDR1 and CDR2 sequences are LNHNV and YYDKDF (reference sequence). This CDR3 region has 15 residues. Trimming left V 0 bases short and J 2 bases short, with 11 bases between. The CDR3 loop is CATSRESDSPYEQYF. The CDR3 DNA reads TGTGCCACCAGCAGAGAAAGTGACAGCCCCTACGAGCAGTACTTC.

A few counts support this clonotype. This chain connects TRBV5-6 to TRBJ2-1, with 11 bases fitting TRBD2. Germline-derived CDR1 and CDR2 are SGHDT and YYEEEE. There are 16 residues in the CDR3. J was trimmed by 3 bases and V by 5 bases; bases with no gene match: 7. The CDR3 DNA sequence: TGTGCCAGCAGTTCTCCGGGACTAGCGGACTACAATGAGCAGTTCTTC. Its translation: CASSSPGLADYNEQFF.

V is TRBV6-4 and J is TRBJ2-5; D may be TRBD2 (6 bases). V lost 0 bases and J lost 0, with 11 bases in between. CDR1 MRHNA and CDR2 SNTAGT come from the germline V gene. The CDR3 has 16 amino acids. In nucleotides, the CDR3 is TGTGCCAGCAGTGACTCGGGACTTAACCACCAAGAGACCCAGTACTTC. Translating it yields CASSDSGLNHQETQYF.

The V gene is TRBV9, the J gene TRBJ2-5, with 8 bases matching TRBD1. Germline CDR1 is SGDLS and CDR2 is YYNGEE. V dropped 0 bases and J dropped 5; count of bases not matched to a gene: 3. The CDR3 extends over 14 amino acids. DNA of the CDR3: TGTGCCAGCAGCGTAGGACAGGGGTACGAGACCCAGTACTTC. This translates into CASSVGQGYETQYF. The variable domain in full, with the rest retrieved from reference TRBV9 and TRBJ2-5, is DSGVTQTPKHLITATGQRVTLRCSPRSGDLSVYWYQQSLDQGLQFLIQYYNGEERAKGNILERFSAQQFPDLHSELNLSSLELGDSALYFCASSVGQGYETQYFGPGTRLLVL.

This clonotype was counted a few times. The J gene is TRBJ1-1, the V gene TRBV11-2; tentative D call: TRBD1 (5 bases). The CDR3 totals 16 residues. V lost 5 bases to trimming and J lost 4 bases, with 20 bases between them. Per germline, CDR1 SGHAT and CDR2 FQNNGV. CDR3 sequence (DNA): TGTGCCAGCAGCCCTAGCCCCGGGGGGGGAGGCACTGAAGCTTTCTTT. It yields the protein CASSPSPGGGGTEAFF.

This clonotype was seen more than once but under ten times. The chain is built from TRBV6-2 or TRBV6-3 and TRBJ2-2, with D perhaps TRBD1 or TRBD2 (5 bases each). CDR1 and CDR2 (germline): MNHEY, SVGEGT. CDR3 length: 12 amino acids. V dropped 8 bases and J dropped 1 base, with 5 bases sitting between them. The CDR3: CASGGNTGELFF. CDR3 DNA: TGTGCCAGCGGGGGGAACACCGGGGAGCTGTTTTTT.

The CDR3 loop is CASSQMTGTGKWQFF. The DNA for the CDR3 is TGTGCCAGCAGCCAGATGACCGGGACAGGGAAGTGGCAGTTCTTC. This sequence joins TRBV3-1 and TRBJ2-1, with TRBD1 matching over 9 bases. Trimming took 3 bases from V and 12 from J; bases not matched to a gene: 12. CDR3 length: 15 amino acids. CDR1 and CDR2 from the germline V gene are LGHDT and YNNKEL (reference sequence).